What follows are 27 T cell receptor beta chains derived from one specimen sequenced in a study of response to subunit inactivated influenza vaccine. TCRdb ran MiXCR on the RT-PCR reads and lists one entry per CDR3 protein. The table lists just under 550,000 distinct CDR3 sequences, around 25% of them singletons. The data also belong to a second study, concerning T cells expressing NK-cell markers. That work states: TCR beta libraries carry UMIs added by 5'RACE template switching.

Here the sequenced sample was CD4+ T cells sorted from PBMCs, taken roughly 12 days after vaccination. Receptor source: a man in his forties or fifties who received an inactivated influenza vaccine.

The chain has TRBV30 and TRBJ2-3; no clear D. The V end was cut by 5 bases, the J end by 4 bases, with 13 bases between. CDR1 and CDR2 (germline): GTSNPN, SVGIG (reference sequence). The CDR3 is made up of 13 amino acids. The CDR3 DNA reads TGTGCCTGGGGAAGTGGGGTTGCAGATACGCAGTATTTT. Translated: CAWGSGVADTQYF.

This clonotype has at least ten counts. J is TRBJ2-3 and V is TRBV7-2; unclear D gene. Germline V gives CDR1 SGHTA, CDR2 FQGNSA. The CDR3 is 14 amino acids. V was cut by 4 bases and J by 4 bases, with 12 bases left in between. Here the CDR3 DNA reads TGTGCCAGCAGCTGGGTGGGCGGCCCAGATACGCAGTATTTT. It yields the protein CASSWVGGPDTQYF.

This chain links TRBV20-1 with TRBJ2-1, with TRBD2 matching 12 bases. V trimming: 5 bases; J trimming: 7 bases; junction bases outside the gene matches: 9. The CDR3 has 15 residues. Germline loops: CDR1 DFQATT, CDR2 SNEGSKA (reference sequence). The CDR3 region has the DNA TGCAGTGCTTGGACTAGCGGGATTGGGGGGAATGAGCAGTTCTTC. Its protein is CSAWTSGIGGNEQFF.

The gene calls are TRBV4-1 and TRBJ2-6; TRBD1 agrees at 10 bases. The CDR3 covers 21 residues. CDR1 and CDR2 (germline): MGHRA, YSYEKL. With 0 bases clipped from V and 1 base from J, the junction kept 12 bases outside the gene matches. CDR3 residues: CASSQDLDRGRSGSGANVLTF. The CDR3 nucleotides are TGCGCCAGCAGCCAAGACCTAGACAGGGGGCGCTCGGGTTCTGGGGCCAACGTCCTGACTTTC.

There are a few counts of this clonotype. The V call is TRBV7-8, the J call TRBJ2-1, with D maybe TRBD2 (5 bases). The CDR3 covers 13 residues. The germline gives CDR1 SGHVS, CDR2 FQNEAQ. Deletions cut 2 bases from V and 7 bases from J, with 9 bases between. The CDR3 loop reads CASSLYEGNEQFF. CDR3 nucleotides: TGTGCCAGCAGCTTATATGAGGGAAATGAGCAGTTCTTC.

This clonotype was counted only a few times. The rearrangement joins TRBV10-3 to TRBJ2-3; D is perhaps TRBD1 (5 bases). The CDR3 totals 12 residues. CDR1 is ENHRY, CDR2 SYGVKD, per germline. V was shortened by 4 bases and J by 6 bases, with 8 bases between the two germline ends. The CDR3 region has the DNA TGTGCCATCAGTGCGAACAGGGATACGCAGTATTTT. Translating gives CAISANRDTQYF.

This sequence joins TRBV6-1 and TRBJ2-1; TRBD2 matches at 13 bases. Germline V gives CDR1 MNHNS, CDR2 SASEGT. The CDR3 has 16 residues. After removal of 4 bases from V and 10 bases from J, the junction contained 10 bases not matched to a gene. The CDR3 sequence: CASSAQLAGGRYEQFF. In DNA form, the CDR3 reads TGTGCCAGCAGTGCCCAACTAGCGGGAGGGAGGTACGAGCAGTTCTTC.

This clonotype was seen only a few times. The chain is built from TRBV20-1 and TRBJ2-3, with D possibly TRBD2 on 5 matching bases. The CDR3 is 12 residues long. Per the germline V gene, CDR1 is DFQATT and CDR2 is SNEGSKA (reference sequence). V was trimmed by 5 bases and J by 5 bases, leaving 11 bases between them. The chain's CDR3 is CSAPEAGDTQYF. The CDR3 DNA sequence: TGCAGTGCTCCCGAGGCGGGAGATACGCAGTATTTT.

The chain joins TRBV5-8 to TRBJ2-1; no firm D call. The germline V and J ends were trimmed by 0 bases and 0 bases, with 10 bases remaining between them. Germline loops: CDR1 SGHTS, CDR2 YDEGEE. The CDR3 loop spans 16 amino acids. This CDR3 reads CASSLVAASSYNEQFF. The CDR3 DNA follows: TGTGCCAGCAGCTTGGTCGCGGCGAGCTCCTACAATGAGCAGTTCTTC.

This clonotype was seen only a few times. The chain couples TRBV14 to TRBJ1-1; no definite D call. The CDR3 has 13 amino acids. Germline loops: CDR1 SGHDN, CDR2 FVKESK. V was clipped by 2 bases and J by 7 bases, with 11 bases between them. CDR3 sequence: CASSQQVGGEAFF. CDR3 nucleotides: TGTGCCAGCAGCCAACAGGTGGGAGGTGAAGCTTTCTTT.

The chain uses TRBV28 and TRBJ2-5; D may be TRBD2 (5 bases). Germline CDR1 reads MDHEN; CDR2 reads SYDVKM. V was pared by 5 bases and J by 4 bases, with 17 bases between. The CDR3 runs to 15 residues. Here the CDR3 DNA reads TGTGCCAGCAGTGACGCCCGGGCGGGCCTAGAGACCCAGTACTTC. The encoded protein is CASSDARAGLETQYF.

This clonotype was counted between two and nine times. The rearrangement links TRBV5-1 to TRBJ2-7, with TRBD1 matching over 8 bases. Trimming took 4 bases from V and 5 from J; bases not matched to a gene: 8. From germline, CDR1 is SGHRS and CDR2 YFSETQ. The CDR3 totals 14 residues. The CDR3 here is CASSLRTGPDEQYF. The CDR3 DNA reads as TGCGCCAGCAGCCTGAGGACAGGGCCGGACGAGCAGTACTTC. The complete variable domain, with remaining parts taken from reference TRBV5-1 and TRBJ2-7, reads KAGVTQTPRYLIKTRGQQVTLSCSPISGHRSVSWYQQTPGQGLQFLFEYFSETQRNKGNFPGRFSGRQFSNSRSEMNVSTLELGDSALYLCASSLRTGPDEQYFGPGTRLTVT.

This clonotype was recorded a few times. This chain uses TRBV11-1 with TRBJ2-5; 7 nucleotides agree with TRBD2. The V gene's germline CDR1 is SGHAT and CDR2 FQDESV (reference sequence). CDR3 length equals 18 residues. V shed 3 bases, J shed 5 bases, and the junction held 18 bases outside the gene matches. The CDR3 reads CASSFPLNSGLPEETQYF. The DNA for the CDR3 is TGTGCCAGCAGCTTTCCTCTGAATAGCGGGCTCCCCGAGGAGACCCAGTACTTC.

This clonotype was recorded at least ten times. The chain uses TRBV6-1 and TRBJ2-7; 9 bases agree with TRBD2. CDR3 length equals 14 residues. Trimming cost V 8 bases and J 1 base; bases outside gene matches: 6. Germline-derived CDR1 and CDR2 are MNHNS and SASEGT. CDR3 protein: CASPASGTSYEQYF. CDR3 sequence (DNA): TGTGCCAGCCCCGCTAGCGGGACTTCCTACGAGCAGTACTTC.

This clonotype was seen more than once but under ten times. The CDR3 DNA sequence: TGTGCCAGCAGTACAACTAGTTCCCCCGGCGAGCAGTTCTTC. Translation gives CASSTTSSPGEQFF. The rearrangement links TRBV12-3 or TRBV12-4 to TRBJ2-1; D might be TRBD2 (5 bases). Trimming pared 5 bases from V and 10 bases from J, leaving 18 bases between. There are 14 residues in the CDR3.

This clonotype was seen many times. V is TRBV3-1 and J is TRBJ2-1; the D is unclear. Trimming left V 1 base short and J 8 bases short, with 15 bases between. The CDR3 length is 15 residues. CDR1 is LGHDT and CDR2 is YNNKEL in the germline V gene (reference sequence). The CDR3 nucleotides read TGTGCCAGCAGCCAAGCCTCGGCCCACTTTGATGAGCAGTTCTTC. This codes for CASSQASAHFDEQFF.

This clonotype has more than one count but fewer than ten. This chain joins TRBV7-9 and TRBJ1-1; D may be TRBD1 (5 bases). The germline CDR1 and CDR2 sequences are SEHNR and FQNEAQ (reference sequence). V was clipped by 0 bases and J by 4 bases, with 12 bases between them. The CDR3 is 15 residues long. Here the CDR3 DNA reads TGTGCCAGCAGCTTAGCGTTAGGGGCGGGCACTGAAGCTTTCTTT. As protein: CASSLALGAGTEAFF.

Here the CDR3 DNA reads TGCAGTGCTAGTCCGGTAGCGGGAGTTCTGGATACGCAGTATTTT. It specifies CSASPVAGVLDTQYF. The chain uses TRBV20-1 and TRBJ2-3, with 9 bases matching TRBD2. Per the germline V gene, CDR1 is DFQATT and CDR2 is SNEGSKA (reference sequence). V lost 3 bases to trimming and J lost 6 bases; unmatched junction nucleotides: 10. There are 15 residues in the CDR3.

This chain links TRBV2 with TRBJ1-4; D gene unclear. Germline V gives CDR1 SNHLY, CDR2 FYNNEI. The V gene lost 4 bases and the J gene lost 8 bases, with 11 bases spanning the gap. The CDR3 runs 13 residues. The CDR3 nucleotides are TGTGCCAGCAGTGCGGCAGTAGGGGAAAAACTGTTTTTT. Amino acid sequence: CASSAAVGEKLFF. Combining the CDR3 with reference TRBV2 and TRBJ1-4 gives the whole variable domain EPEVTQTPSHQVTQMGQEVILRCVPISNHLYFYWYRQILGQKVEFLVSFYNNEISEKSEIFDDQFSVERPDGSNFTLKIRSTKLEDSAMYFCASSAAVGEKLFFGSGTQLSVL.

This clonotype has at least ten counts. The chain joins TRBV29-1 to TRBJ2-1; tentative D call: TRBD2 (5 bases). Germline V lookup: CDR1 SQVTM, CDR2 ANQGSEA. V was cut by 4 bases and J by 1 base, with 8 bases left in between. The CDR3 contains 13 residues. In DNA, the CDR3 is TGCAGCGTTGGAGGGATTTCCTACAATGAGCAGTTCTTC. It encodes CSVGGISYNEQFF.

The chain links TRBV7-8 to TRBJ2-2, with 12 bases lining up with TRBD1. CDR1 is SGHVS, CDR2 FQNEAQ, per germline. Trimming removed 8 bases from V and 0 bases from J; junction bases left unmatched: 1. The CDR3 sequence is 15 residues long. CDR3 DNA sequence: TGTGCCAGCGGGACAGGGGGCTCGAACACCGGGGAGCTGTTTTTT. Its protein product is CASGTGGSNTGELFF.

This clonotype was seen a few times. The chain joins TRBV11-1 to TRBJ1-1; possible D gene TRBD1, 6 bases. There are 15 residues in the CDR3. Germline values: CDR1 SGHAT, CDR2 FQDESV (reference sequence). V was cut by 2 bases and J by 0 bases, with 10 bases left in between. The CDR3 loop reads CASSLRGGLNTEAFF. DNA of the CDR3: TGTGCCAGCAGCTTAAGGGGGGGCCTGAACACTGAAGCTTTCTTT.

The CDR3 DNA sequence: TGTGCCTGGGGGGGACAGGGGGCCTACGAGCAGTACTTC. It translates to CAWGGQGAYEQYF. The chain joins TRBV30 to TRBJ2-7; 11 bases agree with TRBD1. CDR3 length equals 13 residues. V dropped 5 bases and J dropped 2; count of bases not matched to a gene: 2. CDR1 is GTSNPN, CDR2 SVGIG, per germline (reference sequence).

The genes are TRBV6-2 or TRBV6-3 and TRBJ2-5; perhaps D is TRBD1 or TRBD2 (6 bases each). V dropped 6 bases and J dropped 0 bases, with 14 bases sitting between them. The V gene's germline CDR1 is MNHEY and CDR2 SVGEGT. This CDR3 is built from 15 residues. The CDR3 DNA is TGTGCCAGCAGCCCGTGGGGGGCCAACCAAGAGACCCAGTACTTC. Protein: CASSPWGANQETQYF.

This rearrangement joins TRBV5-5 to TRBJ2-5, with no clear D. The germline V and J ends were trimmed by 2 bases and 0 bases, with 5 bases remaining between them. Germline assignment: CDR1 SGHKS and CDR2 YYEKEE (reference sequence). CDR3 length: 13 residues. The CDR3 DNA is TGTGCCAGCAGCTTCTGGGACCAAGAGACCCAGTACTTC. Protein sequence: CASSFWDQETQYF.

This clonotype was counted a few times. The rearrangement links TRBV20-1 to TRBJ1-5; D might be TRBD1 (5 bases). Trimming stripped 2 bases from V and 5 bases from J, with 10 bases between. This CDR3 contains 13 residues. Per the germline V gene, CDR1 is DFQATT and CDR2 is SNEGSKA (reference sequence). The CDR3 nucleotides read TGCAGTGCTAGATCAGGGTATGATCAGCCCCAGCATTTT. It specifies CSARSGYDQPQHF.

This clonotype was seen a few times. The genes are TRBV5-1 and TRBJ2-1; D assignment may be TRBD1 or TRBD2 (5 bases each). Germline CDR1 reads SGHRS; CDR2 reads YFSETQ. The V gene lost 0 bases and the J gene lost 0 bases, with 16 bases spanning the gap. The CDR3 totals 18 residues. This CDR3 reads CASSLARGVAGSYNEQFF. In DNA form, the CDR3 reads TGCGCCAGCAGCTTGGCGAGAGGGGTTGCGGGCTCCTACAATGAGCAGTTCTTC.